This T cell receptor (beta chain) was sequenced during a study of CXCR3-negative and CXCR3-positive naive CD8 T cells. Study overall: Roughly 1.5 +/- 0.3 million TRB reads came from each library, giving about 135 million in total. Study conclusions and caveats: Higher TRB CDR3 hydrophobicity marked CXCR3-positive naive cells relative to CXCR3-negative naive cells.

The authors prepared UMI-labeled TRB cDNA libraries by 5' RACE. TCRdb reprocessed the 5' RACE reads and reports one entry per CDR3 protein, with no DNA. Recorded for this sample: some 140,000 distinct CDR3 sequences. Points on this clonotype: Antigen specificity is unknown.

The clonotype comes from a human donor in good health. Some clones in this sample may be carry-over from other donors' samples. The source material was naive CXCR3+ CD8+ T cells from blood. Subset reported: CD45RO-CCR7+CD27+CD95- naive CD8+ T cells expressing CXCR3 (TNR3+).

CDR3 residues: CASSYSPLGRVSYPGELFF. J is TRBJ2-2 and V is TRBV6-2 or TRBV6-3; TCRdb returns TRBD2, unconfirmable since there is no DNA. In germline, CDR1 is MNHEY, CDR2 SVGEGT. The CDR3 runs to 19 residues.